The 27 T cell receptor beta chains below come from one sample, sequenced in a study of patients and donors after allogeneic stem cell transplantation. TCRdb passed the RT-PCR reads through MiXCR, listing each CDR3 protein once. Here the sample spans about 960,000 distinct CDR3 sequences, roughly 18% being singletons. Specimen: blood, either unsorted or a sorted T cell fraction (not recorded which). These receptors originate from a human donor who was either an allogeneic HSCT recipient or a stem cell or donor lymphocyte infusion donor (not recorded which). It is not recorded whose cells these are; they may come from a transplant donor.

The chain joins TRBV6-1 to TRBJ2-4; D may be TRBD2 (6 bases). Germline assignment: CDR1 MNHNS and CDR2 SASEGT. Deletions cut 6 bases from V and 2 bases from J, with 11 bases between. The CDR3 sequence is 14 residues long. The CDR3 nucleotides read TGTGCCAGCAGCTTCCGGGAGACCAAAAACATTCAGTACTTC. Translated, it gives CASSFRETKNIQYF.

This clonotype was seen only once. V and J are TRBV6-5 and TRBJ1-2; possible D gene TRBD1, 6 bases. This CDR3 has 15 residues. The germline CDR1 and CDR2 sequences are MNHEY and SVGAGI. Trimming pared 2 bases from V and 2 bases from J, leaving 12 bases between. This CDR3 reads CASSYGGGRNYGYTF. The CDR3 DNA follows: TGTGCCAGCAGTTACGGCGGGGGGCGCAACTATGGCTACACCTTC.

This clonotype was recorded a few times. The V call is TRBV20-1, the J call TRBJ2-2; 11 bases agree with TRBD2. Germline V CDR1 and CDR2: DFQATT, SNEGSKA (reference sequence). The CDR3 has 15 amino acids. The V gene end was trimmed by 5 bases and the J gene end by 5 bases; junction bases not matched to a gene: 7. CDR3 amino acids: CSAPLAGGKTGELFF. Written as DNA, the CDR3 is TGCAGTGCTCCATTAGCGGGAGGGAAGACCGGGGAGCTGTTTTTT.

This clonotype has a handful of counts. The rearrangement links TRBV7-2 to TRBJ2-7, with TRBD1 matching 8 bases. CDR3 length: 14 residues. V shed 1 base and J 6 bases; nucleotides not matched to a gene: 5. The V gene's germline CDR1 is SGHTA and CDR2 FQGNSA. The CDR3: CASSLGQGFAEQYF. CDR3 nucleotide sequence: TGTGCCAGCAGCTTAGGACAGGGGTTCGCCGAGCAGTACTTC.

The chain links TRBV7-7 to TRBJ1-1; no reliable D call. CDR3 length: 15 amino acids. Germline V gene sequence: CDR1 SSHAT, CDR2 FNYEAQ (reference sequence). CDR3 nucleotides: TGTGCTACCAATGCGGCTGAGATGGTGAACACTGAAGCTTTCTTT. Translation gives CATNAAEMVNTEAFF.

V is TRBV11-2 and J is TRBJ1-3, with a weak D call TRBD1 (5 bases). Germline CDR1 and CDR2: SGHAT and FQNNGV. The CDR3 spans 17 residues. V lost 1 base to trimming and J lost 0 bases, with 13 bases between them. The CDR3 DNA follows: TGTGCCAGCAGCTTAGTTTGGGGCGGCAGCTCTGGAAACACCATATATTTT. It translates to CASSLVWGGSSGNTIYF. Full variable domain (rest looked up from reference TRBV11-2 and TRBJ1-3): EAGVAQSPRYKIIEKRQSVAFWCNPISGHATLYWYQQILGQGPKLLIQFQNNGVVDDSQLPKDRFSAERLKGVDSTLKIQPAKLEDSAVYLCASSLVWGGSSGNTIYFGEGSWLTVV.

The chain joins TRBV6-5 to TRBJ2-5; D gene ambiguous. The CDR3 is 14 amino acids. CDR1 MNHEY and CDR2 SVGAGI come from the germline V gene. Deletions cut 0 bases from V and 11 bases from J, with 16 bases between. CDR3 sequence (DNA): TGTGCCAGCAGTTACTCGGGTTCCGCGTCCTCTCAGTACTTC. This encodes CASSYSGSASSQYF.

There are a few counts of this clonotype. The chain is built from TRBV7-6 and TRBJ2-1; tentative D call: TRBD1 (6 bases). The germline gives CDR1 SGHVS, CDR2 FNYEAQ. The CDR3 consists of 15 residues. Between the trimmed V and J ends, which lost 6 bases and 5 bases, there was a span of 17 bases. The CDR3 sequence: CASSYIYRANNEQFF. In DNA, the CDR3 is TGTGCCAGCAGTTACATATACAGGGCCAACAATGAGCAGTTCTTC.

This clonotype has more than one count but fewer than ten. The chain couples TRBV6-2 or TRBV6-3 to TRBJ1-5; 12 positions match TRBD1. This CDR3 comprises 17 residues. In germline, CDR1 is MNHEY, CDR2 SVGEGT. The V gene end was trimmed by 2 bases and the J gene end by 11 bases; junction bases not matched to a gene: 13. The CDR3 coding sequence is TGTGCCAGCAGTTACCCGACCGGGACAGGGGGCAGAGGAGCCCAGCATTTT. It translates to CASSYPTGTGGRGAQHF.

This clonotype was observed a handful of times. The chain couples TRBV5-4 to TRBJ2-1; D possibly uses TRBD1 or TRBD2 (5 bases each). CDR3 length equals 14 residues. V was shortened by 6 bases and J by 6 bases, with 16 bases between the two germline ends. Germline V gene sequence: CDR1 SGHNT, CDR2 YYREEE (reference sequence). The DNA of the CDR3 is TGTGCCAGCACCTTTCCGGGACCGCGCAATGAGCAGTTCTTC. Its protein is CASTFPGPRNEQFF.

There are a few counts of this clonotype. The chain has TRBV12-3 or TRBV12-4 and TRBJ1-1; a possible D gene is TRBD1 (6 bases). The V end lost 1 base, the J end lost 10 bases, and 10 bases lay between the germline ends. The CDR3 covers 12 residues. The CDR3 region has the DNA TGTGCCAGCAGTTTAGAACAGGGAGGAGCTTTCTTT. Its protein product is CASSLEQGGAFF.

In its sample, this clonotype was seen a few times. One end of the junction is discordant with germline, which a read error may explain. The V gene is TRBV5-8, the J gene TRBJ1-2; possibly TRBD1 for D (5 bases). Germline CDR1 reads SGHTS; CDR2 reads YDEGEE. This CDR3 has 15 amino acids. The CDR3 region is CTSSSIEGRRYAYTF. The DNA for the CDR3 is TGTACCAGCAGCTCGATTGAGGGACGGCGCTATGCCTACACCTTC.

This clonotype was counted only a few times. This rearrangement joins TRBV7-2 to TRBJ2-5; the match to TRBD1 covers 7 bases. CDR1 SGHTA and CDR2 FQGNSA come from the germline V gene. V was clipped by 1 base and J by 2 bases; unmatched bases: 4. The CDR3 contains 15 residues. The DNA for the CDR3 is TGTGCCAGCAGCTTAGGCAGGGGGATACAAGAGACCCAGTACTTC. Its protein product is CASSLGRGIQETQYF.

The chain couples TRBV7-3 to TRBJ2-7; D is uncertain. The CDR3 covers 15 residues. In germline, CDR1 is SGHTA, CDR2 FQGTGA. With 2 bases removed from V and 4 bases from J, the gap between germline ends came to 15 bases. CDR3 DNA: TGTGCCAGCAGCTTAGGGTTTGGACCTCAGTACGAGCAGTACTTC. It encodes CASSLGFGPQYEQYF.

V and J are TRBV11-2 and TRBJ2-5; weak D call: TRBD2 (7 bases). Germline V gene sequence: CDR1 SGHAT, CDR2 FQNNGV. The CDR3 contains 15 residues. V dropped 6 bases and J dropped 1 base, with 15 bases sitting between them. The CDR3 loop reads CASRKGGAGQETQYF. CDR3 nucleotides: TGTGCCAGCAGAAAGGGGGGGGCGGGCCAAGAGACCCAGTACTTC.

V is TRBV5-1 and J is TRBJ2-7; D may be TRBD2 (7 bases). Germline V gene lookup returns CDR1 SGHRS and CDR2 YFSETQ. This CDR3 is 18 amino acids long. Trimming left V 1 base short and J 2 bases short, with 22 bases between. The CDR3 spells CASSLRLPGGSAAYEQYF. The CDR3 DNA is TGCGCCAGCAGCTTGAGGTTACCGGGGGGCAGTGCAGCCTACGAGCAGTACTTC.

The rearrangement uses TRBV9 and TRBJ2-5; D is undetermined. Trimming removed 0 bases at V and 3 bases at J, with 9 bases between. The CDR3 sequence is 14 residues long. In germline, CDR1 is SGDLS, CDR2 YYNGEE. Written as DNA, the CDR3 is TGTGCCAGCAGCGTAGGTGCACGCGAAGAGACCCAGTACTTC. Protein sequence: CASSVGAREETQYF.

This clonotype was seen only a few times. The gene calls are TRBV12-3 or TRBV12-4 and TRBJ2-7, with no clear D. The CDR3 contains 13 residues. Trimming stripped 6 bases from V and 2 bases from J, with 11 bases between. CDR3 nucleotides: TGTGCCAGCAGCTACCCGGGTACCTACGAGCAGTACTTC. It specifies CASSYPGTYEQYF.

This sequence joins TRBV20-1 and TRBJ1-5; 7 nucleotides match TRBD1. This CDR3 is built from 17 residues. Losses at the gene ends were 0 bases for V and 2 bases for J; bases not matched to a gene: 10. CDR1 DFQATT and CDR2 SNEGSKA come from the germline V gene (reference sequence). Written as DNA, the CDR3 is TGCAGTGCTAGAGACCGAACAGGGGCCTTCGGCAATCAGCCCCAGCATTTT. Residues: CSARDRTGAFGNQPQHF.

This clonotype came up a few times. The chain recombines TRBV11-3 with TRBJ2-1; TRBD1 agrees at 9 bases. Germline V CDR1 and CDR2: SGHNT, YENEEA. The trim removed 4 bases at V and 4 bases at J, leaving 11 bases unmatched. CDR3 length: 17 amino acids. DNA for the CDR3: TGTGCCAGCAGCTCAAGGACGGGACAGGGTACATACAATGAGCAGTTCTTC. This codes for CASSSRTGQGTYNEQFF.

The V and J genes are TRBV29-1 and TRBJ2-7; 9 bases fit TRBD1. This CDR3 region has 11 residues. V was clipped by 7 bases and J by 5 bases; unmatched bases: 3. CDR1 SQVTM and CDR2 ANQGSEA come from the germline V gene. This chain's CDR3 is CSATGGHEQYF. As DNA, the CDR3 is TGCAGCGCCACAGGGGGCCACGAGCAGTACTTC.

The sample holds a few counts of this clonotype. The CDR3: CASSSRQGATEAFF. The CDR3 DNA reads as TGTGCCAGCAGCTCTAGACAGGGGGCCACTGAAGCTTTCTTT. The chain uses TRBV7-9 and TRBJ1-1, with 10 bases lining up with TRBD1. This CDR3 has 14 amino acids. Germline CDR1 reads SEHNR; CDR2 reads FQNEAQ (reference sequence). J gave up 4 bases and V 4 bases, and 3 bases lay outside the gene matches.

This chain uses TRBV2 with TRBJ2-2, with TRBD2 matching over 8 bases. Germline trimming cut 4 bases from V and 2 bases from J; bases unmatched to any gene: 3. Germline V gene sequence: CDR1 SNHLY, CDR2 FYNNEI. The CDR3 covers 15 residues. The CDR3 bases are TGTGCCAGCAGTGTGAGCGGGGGTAACACCGGGGAGCTGTTTTTT. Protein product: CASSVSGGNTGELFF.

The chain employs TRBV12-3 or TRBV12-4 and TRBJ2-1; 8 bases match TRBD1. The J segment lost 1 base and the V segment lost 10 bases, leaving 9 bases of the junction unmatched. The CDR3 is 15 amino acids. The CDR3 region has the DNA TGTGCCACCTTGGACCGGGACAGGTCCTACAATGAGCAGTTCTTC. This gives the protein CATLDRDRSYNEQFF.

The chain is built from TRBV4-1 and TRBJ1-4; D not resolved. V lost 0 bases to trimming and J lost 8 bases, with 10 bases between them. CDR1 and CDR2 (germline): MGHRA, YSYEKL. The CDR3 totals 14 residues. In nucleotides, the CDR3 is TGCGCCAGCAGCCAAGACGGGGAGGAAGAAAAACTGTTTTTT. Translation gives CASSQDGEEEKLFF.

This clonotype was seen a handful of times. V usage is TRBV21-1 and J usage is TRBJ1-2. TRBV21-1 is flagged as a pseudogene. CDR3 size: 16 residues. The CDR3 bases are TGTGCCAGCAGCAAAGCGCTCGGGGTAGTAGACTATGGCTACACCTTC. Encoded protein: CASSKALGVVDYGYTF.

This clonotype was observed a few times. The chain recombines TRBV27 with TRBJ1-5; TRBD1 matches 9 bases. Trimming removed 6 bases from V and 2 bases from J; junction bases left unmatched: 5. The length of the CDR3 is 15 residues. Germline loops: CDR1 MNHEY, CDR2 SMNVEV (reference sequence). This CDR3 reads CASRMDRGRNQPQHF. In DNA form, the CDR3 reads TGTGCCAGCAGGATGGACAGGGGCCGCAATCAGCCCCAGCATTTT.